The clone carrying this T cell receptor (beta chain) has a handful of counts. The data originate from a study of neurological immune-mediated disorders. The time point was: longitudinal time-point 2. V lost 0 bases, J lost 7 bases, and 7 bases lay in between. The CDR3 covers 12 residues. Per germline, CDR1 DFQATT and CDR2 SNEGSKA (reference sequence). The cDNA was generated through 5'RACE incorporating 10-nucleotide random UMIs. TCRdb called the 5' RACE reads again in MiXCR, with one record for every CDR3 protein. The sample carries approximately 89,000 distinct CDR3 sequences, over 10% recorded once. Sequencing used PBMCs. The chain uses TRBV20-1 and TRBJ2-1; D possibly matches TRBD1 or TRBD2 (5 bases each). The sequence was collected from a female donor with HTLV-1-associated myelopathy (HAM/TSP). The CDR3 loop is CSARDWGNEQFF. The CDR3 DNA is TGCAGTGCTAGAGATTGGGGGAATGAGCAGTTCTTC.